This TCR beta chain was captured by sequencing in a study of T cells in Graves' hyperthyroidism and ophthalmopathy. The CDR3 loop spans 14 amino acids. Trimming cost V 4 bases and J 4 bases; bases outside gene matches: 7. Germline CDR1 reads SGHRS; CDR2 reads YFSETQ. Used for diagnoses were clinical symptoms, serum thyroxine and TRAb, thyroid ultrasound and orbital computed tomography. General study findings and limits: Most thyroid clonotypes expanded above 0.001 appeared in blood too.

This clonotype was seen repeatedly, ten times or more. Its antigen is unidentified. From RNA transcripts, TCR beta CDR3 regions were amplified. During a first-round RT-PCR of the TCR CDR3, the HTBI primer set was used. TCRdb re-derived calls from the multiplex PCR reads in MiXCR, one entry per CDR3 protein. The table lists 400,000 or so distinct CDR3 sequences, around 15% of them singletons. The TCR sequence derives from a man aged 50 or older with Graves' ophthalmopathy. The sample was blood. The chain recombines TRBV5-1 with TRBJ1-2; 7 bases are a match to TRBD1. CDR3 loop: CASSPGDSIYGYTF. The DNA of the CDR3 is TGCGCCAGCAGCCCTGGGGACAGCATCTATGGCTACACCTTC.